This T cell receptor (beta chain) was sequenced during a study of shared clonotypes between healthy human individuals. A word on this clone: Its matching antigen is unknown. The junction departs from germline at one end; a sequencing error may be responsible.

Measured with immunoSEQ multiplex PCR; TCRdb has only the in-frame clones, and not every one. Of about a million clones listed, around 77% were seen once; the top ten hold roughly 0.83%. Study results and caveats: The naive CD4 repertoires of a handful of donors were compared, and around 5% of clonotypes were shared.

The V gene's germline CDR1 is SNHLY and CDR2 FYNNEI. This CDR3 is 10 amino acids long. The chain combines TRBV2 with TRBJ2-1; 7 nucleotides agree with TRBD1. The receptor was derived from a man aged 18-30 years in good health. Some clones in this sample may be carry-over from other donors' samples. Material: memory CD4+ T cells from PBMCs. The subset is: CD45RA-negative fraction. The CDR3 sequence is CASSGQAPLF. The DNA of the CDR3 is TGTGCCAGCAGCGGACAGGCGCCTCTCTTC.